This record looks at one T cell receptor (beta chain) sequence and its context. Its specificity is not known. The PCR contained 60 Vbeta and 13 Jbeta primers. Data came from immunoSEQ multiplex PCR; TCRdb stores just in-frame clones and leaves some out. The data show some 140,000 clones, 65% to 85% seen once. CDR1 and CDR2 from the germline V gene are SGHVS and FNYEAQ. V gave up 0 bases and J gave up 3 bases, with 14 bases separating them. The CDR3 runs to 16 residues. The sample belongs to a study of cytomegalovirus exposure and HLA in healthy donors. Study background: Of 300 to 500 genotyped donors, 80% to 85% grouped in the Caucasian-associated ancestry cluster.

Overall study results and limits: Association of a missense DCLRE1C variant with TCR beta V- and J-gene trimming was reported in a later analysis. In a later analysis, HLA-associated TCR beta chains were more clonally expanded than equally common others.

Sequenced sample: PBMCs. The V call is TRBV7-6, the J call TRBJ2-5, with TRBD2 as a possible D gene (5 bases). The sequence derives from a man younger than 35 in good health and CMV-seronegative. The chain's CDR3 is CASSLAGVGEEETQYF. CDR3 nucleotides: TGTGCCAGCAGCTTAGCTGGGGTCGGGGAAGAAGAGACCCAGTACTTC. Using reference TRBV7-6 and TRBJ2-5 for the parts outside the CDR3, the full variable domain is GAGVSQSPRYKVTKRGQDVALRCDPISGHVSLYWYRQALGQGPEFLTYFNYEAQQDKSGLPNDRFSAERPEGSISTLTIQRTEQRDSAMYRCASSLAGVGEEETQYFGPGTRLLVL.